In its sample, the clone carrying this T cell receptor (beta chain) was seen a few times. Its cognate antigen is unknown. The CDR3 loop spans 14 amino acids. Trimming took 4 bases from V and 6 from J; bases not matched to a gene: 4. Per germline, CDR1 MNHEY and CDR2 SVGEGT. Barcoded TCR alpha and TCR beta cDNA libraries with UMIs came from 5'RACE using constant-segment primers. Via MiXCR, TCRdb re-called the 5' RACE reads, giving one row per CDR3 protein. Here the sample spans hundreds of thousands of distinct CDR3 sequences, approximately 19% being singletons. This sample was taken from a study of T-cell memory formation after mild COVID-19. Overall study context: Clustering of TCRs was largely donor specific. The study, taken as a whole, reports: Clones which contracted sat mainly in CM and EM if CD4+, and in EMRA if CD8+.

The sample comprised PBMCs or a T cell subset sorted from them (not recorded which). The chain employs TRBV6-2 or TRBV6-3 and TRBJ2-7, with 12 positions matching TRBD2. The TCR was taken from a man aged 18 to 35 who had mild COVID-19 (a few samples of this study predate the infection). Cell type and time point are not known. The CDR3 DNA sequence: TGTGCCAGCAGTTTACCGGGACTAGCGGGCGAGCAGTACTTC. Translated: CASSLPGLAGEQYF.